Following are 10 T cell receptor beta chains from one sample sequenced in a study of Graves' ophthalmopathy and Graves' hyperthyroidism. The TCR beta CDR3 regions underwent amplification from RNA transcripts. RT-PCR was first run with HTBI primers, then multiplex PCR in a second round. TCRdb redid the calling of the multiplex PCR reads with MiXCR, one entry per CDR3 protein. Of about 740,000 distinct CDR3 sequences in the sample, 40% were seen once. Sequencing was carried out using peripheral blood. The receptors shown here come from an adult man with Graves' ophthalmopathy.

This clonotype was found a few times. The chain is built from TRBV7-9 and TRBJ1-2, with 7 positions matching TRBD1. The germline CDR1 and CDR2 sequences are SEHNR and FQNEAQ (reference sequence). The CDR3 is made up of 16 amino acids. After removal of 4 bases from V and 4 bases from J, the junction contained 12 bases not matched to a gene. The CDR3 here is CASSSWTGNPIYGYTF. The CDR3 DNA reads TGTGCCAGCAGCTCCTGGACAGGAAACCCTATCTATGGCTACACCTTC.

This clonotype was seen many times. The chain joins TRBV10-3 to TRBJ1-1; 10 bases agree with TRBD1. J gave up 6 bases and V 3 bases, and 7 bases lay outside the gene matches. In germline, CDR1 is ENHRY, CDR2 SYGVKD. This CDR3 is 15 amino acids long. As DNA, the CDR3 is TGTGCCATCAGTGAACTGTTAGGACAGGGGGCTGAAGCTTTCTTT. Encoded protein: CAISELLGQGAEAFF.

The V gene is TRBV5-1, the J gene TRBJ2-7; 7 nucleotides agree with TRBD1. In germline, CDR1 is SGHRS, CDR2 YFSETQ. V lost 0 bases and J lost 1; bases outside the gene matches: 1. The CDR3 loop spans 14 amino acids. This CDR3 reads CASSLATGSYEQYF. CDR3 in DNA: TGCGCCAGCAGCTTGGCGACAGGGTCCTACGAGCAGTACTTC.

CDR3 in amino acids: CASRGTGSAYEQYF. The CDR3 DNA is TGTGCCAGCAGAGGGACAGGGAGTGCCTACGAGCAGTACTTC. This chain joins TRBV10-3 and TRBJ2-7, with 9 bases aligning to TRBD1. Germline CDR1 ENHRY, CDR2 SYGVKD. The V gene end was trimmed by 10 bases and the J gene end by 2 bases; junction bases not matched to a gene: 9. This CDR3 has 14 amino acids.

In its sample, this clonotype was seen many times. The chain links TRBV19 to TRBJ2-6, with D uncertain. V was shortened by 1 base and J by 0 bases, with 7 bases between the two germline ends. CDR3 length: 16 amino acids. CDR1 is LNHDA, CDR2 SQIVND, per germline (reference sequence). As DNA, the CDR3 is TGTGCCAGTAGTATAGGCCCACACTCTGGGGCCAACGTCCTGACTTTC. This encodes CASSIGPHSGANVLTF. The whole variable domain, filled in from reference TRBV19 and TRBJ2-6, reads DGGITQSPKYLFRKEGQNVTLSCEQNLNHDAMYWYRQDPGQGLRLIYYSQIVNDFQKGDIAEGYSVSREKKESFPLTVTSAQKNPTAFYLCASSIGPHSGANVLTFGAGSRLTVL.

This clonotype came up a few times. The V call is TRBV7-9, the J call TRBJ1-1; D unresolved. Germline V gives CDR1 SEHNR, CDR2 FQNEAQ (reference sequence). V was shortened by 2 bases and J by 1 base, with 11 bases between the two germline ends. The CDR3 sequence is 15 residues long. The CDR3 reads CASSLIAGENTEAFF. The CDR3 bases are TGTGCCAGCAGCTTAATAGCCGGGGAGAACACTGAAGCTTTCTTT. Variable domain in full (rest from reference TRBV7-9 and TRBJ1-1): DTGVSQNPRHKITKRGQNVTFRCDPISEHNRLYWYRQTLGQGPEFLTYFQNEAQLEKSRLLSDRFSAERPKGSFSTLEIQRTEQGDSAMYLCASSLIAGENTEAFFGQGTRLTVV.

This chain links TRBV10-3 with TRBJ1-4; no reliable D call. The CDR3 spans 14 residues. Germline assignment: CDR1 ENHRY and CDR2 SYGVKD. V was cut by 2 bases and J by 2 bases, with 6 bases left in between. Written as DNA, the CDR3 is TGTGCCATCAGTGAGGGAACTACTAATGAAAAACTGTTTTTT. Its protein is CAISEGTTNEKLFF.

The CDR3 spells CASRNAGALHYEQYF. CDR3 bases: TGTGCCAGCAGAAACGCAGGGGCGCTTCACTACGAGCAGTACTTC. The rearrangement links TRBV2 to TRBJ2-7, with D possibly matching TRBD1 (6 bases). The CDR3 is 15 residues long. Germline CDR1 reads SNHLY; CDR2 reads FYNNEI. The germline V and J ends were trimmed by 6 bases and 3 bases, with 18 bases remaining between them.

This clonotype has a count of ten or more. The CDR3 sequence is CASSLWGQDSNQPQHF. The CDR3, as DNA: TGTGCCAGCAGCTTGTGGGGACAGGATAGCAATCAGCCCCAGCATTTT. J is TRBJ1-5 and V is TRBV7-2; 8 nucleotides agree with TRBD1. There are 16 residues in the CDR3. V trimming: 3 bases; J trimming: 0 bases; junction bases outside the gene matches: 4. CDR1 is SGHTA and CDR2 is FQGNSA in the germline V gene.

This clonotype was found a few times. The CDR3 region is CSARALLWQRANYGYTF. The CDR3 DNA is TGCAGTGCTAGAGCTCTTTTGTGGCAGCGGGCCAACTATGGCTACACCTTC. V gene TRBV20-1 combines with J gene TRBJ1-2, with no clear D. With 1 base removed from V and 2 bases from J, the gap between germline ends came to 20 bases. This CDR3 has 17 amino acids. CDR1 and CDR2 from the germline V gene are DFQATT and SNEGSKA (reference sequence).